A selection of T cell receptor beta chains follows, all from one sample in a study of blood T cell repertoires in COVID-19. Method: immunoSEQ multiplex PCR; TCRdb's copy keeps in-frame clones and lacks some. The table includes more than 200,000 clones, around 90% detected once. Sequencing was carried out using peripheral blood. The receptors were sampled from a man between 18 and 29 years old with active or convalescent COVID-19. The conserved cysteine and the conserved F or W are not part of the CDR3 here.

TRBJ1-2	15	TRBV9	ASSGIPGLPEGYGYT
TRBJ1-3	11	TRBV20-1	SASSGGGNTIY
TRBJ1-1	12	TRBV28	ASSFGQANTEAF
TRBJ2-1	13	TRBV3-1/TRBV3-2	ASSAQGLRANEQF
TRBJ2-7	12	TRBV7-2	ASSSRDSVYEQY
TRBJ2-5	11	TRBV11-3	ASSLFGEETRY
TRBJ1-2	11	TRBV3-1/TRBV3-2	ASSQRQGYGYT
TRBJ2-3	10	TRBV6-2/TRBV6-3	ASSLLTDTQY
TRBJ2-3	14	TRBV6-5	ASSYSTLAFSDTQY
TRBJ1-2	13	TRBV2	ASSETGSRNYGYT
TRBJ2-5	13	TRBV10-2	ASTDGLAGWETQY
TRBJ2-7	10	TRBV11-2	ASSPGKYEQY
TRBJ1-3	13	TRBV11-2	ASSPRLISGNTIY
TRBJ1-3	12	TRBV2	ASAKDSSGNTIY
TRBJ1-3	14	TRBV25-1	ASSGDRGMLGNTIY
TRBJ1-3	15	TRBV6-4	ASSDPLGSWEGNTIY
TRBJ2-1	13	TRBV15	ATSRGQGAYNEQF
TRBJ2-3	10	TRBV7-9	ASSVQGDTQY
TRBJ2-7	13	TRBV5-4	ASSLYVGSSYEQY
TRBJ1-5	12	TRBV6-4	ASSDSGGRQPQH
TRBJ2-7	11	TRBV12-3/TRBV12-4	ATGRRESYEQY
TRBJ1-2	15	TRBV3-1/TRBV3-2	ASSQVGGRGYHYGYT
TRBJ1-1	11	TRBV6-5	ASSYGGALQAF
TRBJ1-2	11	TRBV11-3	ASSFGTGIGYT
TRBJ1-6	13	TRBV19	ASSISSGHLSPLH
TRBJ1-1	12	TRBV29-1	SVAGNQENTEAF
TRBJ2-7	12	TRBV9	ASSDRDRPYEQY
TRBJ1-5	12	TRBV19	ASSGGAEGQPQH
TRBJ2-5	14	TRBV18	ASSRPGSSTQETQY
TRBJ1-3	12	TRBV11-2	ASSLGVTINTIY
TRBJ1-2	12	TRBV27	ASSFQGARDGYT
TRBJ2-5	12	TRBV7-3	ASSPTGGEETQY
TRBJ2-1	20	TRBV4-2	ASSQIRAEGGPNELFYNEQF
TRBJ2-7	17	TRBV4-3	ASSQEVLGTLAESYEQY
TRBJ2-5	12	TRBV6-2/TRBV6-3	ASSYGGYQETQY
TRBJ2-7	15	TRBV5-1	ASSLAVGGPSGHEQY
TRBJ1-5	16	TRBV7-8	ASSAGQGLGRGNQPQH
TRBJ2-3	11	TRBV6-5	ASSPGLTDTQY
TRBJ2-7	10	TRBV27	ASTSGGHEQY
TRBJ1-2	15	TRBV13	ASSLGQMGTDLNGYT
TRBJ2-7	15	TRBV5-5	ASSLVRGGRGIYEQY
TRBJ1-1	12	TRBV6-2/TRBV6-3	ASSPDRGNTEAF
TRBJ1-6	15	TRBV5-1	ASSLAFTGTLNSPLH
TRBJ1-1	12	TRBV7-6	ASSFGDMNTEAF
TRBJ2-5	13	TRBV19	ASSGLGDSQETQY
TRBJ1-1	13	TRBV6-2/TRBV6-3	ASSYIGGGSTEAF
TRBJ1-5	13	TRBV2	ASSVGRASNQPQH
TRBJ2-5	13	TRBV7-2	ASRPRLAGAETQY
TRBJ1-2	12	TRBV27	ASRPLSTDYGYT
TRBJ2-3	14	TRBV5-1	ASSLGTSGGLYTQY
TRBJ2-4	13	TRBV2	ASSLLAGGLDIQY
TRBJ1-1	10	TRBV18	ASSPGGDEAF
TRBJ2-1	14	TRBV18	ASSPLAGEIYNEQF
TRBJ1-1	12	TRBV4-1	ASSQDGTEGEAF